This T cell receptor beta chain was retrieved from a study of CD8 T cells in ankylosing spondylitis (dated by TCRdb to about 2017). Regarding the study in general: T cell receptor beta repertoires were profiled in healthy donors and ankylosing spondylitis patients so that disease-linked TCR variants could be found. In total, the full study cohort was made up of over a hundred healthy donors and some 26 ankylosing spondylitis patients. Samples of peripheral blood were taken, and for ankylosing spondylitis patients, synovial fluid was collected as well.

In this sample, this clonotype turned up a few times. The antigen it recognizes is unknown. Base qualities are not provided; no much larger clone lies one nucleotide away. The sequencer was an Illumina HiSeq 2500. Quantitative 5'-RACE with molecular barcodes was the method used to prepare the TCR beta libraries. Turning to the authors' computational methods: A new computational method based on a probabilistic model of VDJ rearrangement was used to identify disease-linked TCR variants. Through fastp at Q25 and MiXCR, TCRdb rebuilt clones from the public reads, retaining in-frame beta chains. Every entry covers one CDR3 protein and lists the most common genes and DNA from its rows. TCRdb assigned the V and J calls; the authors' analysis was not used. The sample table holds under 150,000 distinct CDR3 sequences, of which 17% were seen once. The ten most abundant clones make up 30% to 35% of the sample.

Based on the germline V gene, the CDR1 and CDR2 sequences are MDHEN and SYDVKM. Germline trimming amounts to 4 bases on V and 5 bases on J, with 8 as the count of junction bases outside the gene matches. Reading from cysteine to phenylalanine, the CDR3 counts 16 amino acids. Left in the record is the CDR3 DNA by itself, 48 bases read in frame from the first base. The paper's findings and limits, for the study overall: In peripheral blood, the disease-linked clones were found at relatively low frequencies and had a CD8+ phenotype. Blood from ankylosing spondylitis patients appeared to be characterized by a TCR beta motif made up of under ten highly homologous amino acid variants. The disease-linked clones were reported as significantly enriched in matched synovial fluid samples from ankylosing spondylitis patients. Some motif variants had previously been reported in the synovial fluid and blood of reactive arthritis patients, which suggests shared mechanisms of disease initiation.

The rearrangement joined TRBV28 to TRBJ2-3, and 11 bases in between align with TRBD2. The receptor comes from a male donor with ankylosing spondylitis. The sequenced sample consisted of blood, either unsorted or a sorted T cell fraction (not recorded which). The DNA reads as follows: TGTGCCAGCAGTTGGGGACTAGCGGACCTCGTAGATACGCAGTATTTT. Its amino acids are CASSWGLADLVDTQYF.